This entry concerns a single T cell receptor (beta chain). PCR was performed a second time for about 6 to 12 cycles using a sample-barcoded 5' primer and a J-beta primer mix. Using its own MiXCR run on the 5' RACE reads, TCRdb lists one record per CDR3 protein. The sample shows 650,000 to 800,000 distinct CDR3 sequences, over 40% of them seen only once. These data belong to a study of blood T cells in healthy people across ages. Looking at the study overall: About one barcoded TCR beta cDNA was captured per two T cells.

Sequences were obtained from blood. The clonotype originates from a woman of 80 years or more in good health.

The CDR3 protein is CASIRTGGDSRSYNEQFF. The CDR3 DNA is TGTGCCAGCATACGGACAGGGGGCGATTCAAGGTCCTACAATGAGCAGTTCTTC. This chain connects TRBV5-8 to TRBJ2-1, with 11 bases matching TRBD1. Germline V CDR1 and CDR2: SGHTS, YDEGEE. The CDR3 spans 18 residues. After removal of 6 bases from V and 1 base from J, the junction contained 12 bases not matched to a gene. Using reference TRBV5-8 and TRBJ2-1 for the parts outside the CDR3, the full variable domain is EAGVTQSPTHLIKTRGQQATLRCSPISGHTSVYWYQQALGLGLQFLLWYDEGEERNRGNFPPRFSGRQFPNYSSELNVNALELEDSALYLCASIRTGGDSRSYNEQFFGPGTRLTVL.